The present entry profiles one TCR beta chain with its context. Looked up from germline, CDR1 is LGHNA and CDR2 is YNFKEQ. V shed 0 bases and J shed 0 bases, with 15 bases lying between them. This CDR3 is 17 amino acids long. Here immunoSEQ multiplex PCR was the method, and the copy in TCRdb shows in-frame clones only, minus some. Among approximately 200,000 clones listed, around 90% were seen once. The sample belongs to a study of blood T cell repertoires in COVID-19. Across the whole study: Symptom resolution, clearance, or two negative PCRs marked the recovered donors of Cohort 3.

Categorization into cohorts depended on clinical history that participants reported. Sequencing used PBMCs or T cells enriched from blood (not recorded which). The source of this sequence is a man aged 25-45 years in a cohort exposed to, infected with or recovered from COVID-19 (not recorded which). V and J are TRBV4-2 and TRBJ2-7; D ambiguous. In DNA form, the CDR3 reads TGTGCCAGCAGCCAAGATCCCCCCTCATCAGGCTCCTACGAGCAGTACTTC. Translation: CASSQDPPSSGSYEQYF.